The sequence of this T cell receptor beta chain was determined in a study of T-cell reconstitution after alpha-beta-depleted transplantation in children. Between the trimmed V and J ends, which lost 4 bases and 5 bases, there was a span of 20 bases. Germline lookup yields CDR1 SGHTA and CDR2 FQGNSA. This CDR3 contains 17 residues. Unique molecular identifiers were used to barcode this TCRbeta library. TCRdb reprocessed the PCR reads with MiXCR, giving one entry per CDR3 protein. The table lists around 580,000 distinct CDR3 sequences, 27% of them singletons. The sequence was obtained from a boy younger than two with Wiskott-Aldrich syndrome, due to receive a stem cell transplant. The chain carries TRBV7-2 and TRBJ2-2, with D tentatively TRBD2 (5 bases). The sequencing here drew on PBMCs, taken before TCRalphabeta/CD19-depleted stem cell transplant. The CDR3 here is CASSSPSLGLRTGELFF. For the CDR3, the DNA is TGTGCCAGCAGCTCGCCCTCACTAGGATTACGAACCGGGGAGCTGTTTTTT.